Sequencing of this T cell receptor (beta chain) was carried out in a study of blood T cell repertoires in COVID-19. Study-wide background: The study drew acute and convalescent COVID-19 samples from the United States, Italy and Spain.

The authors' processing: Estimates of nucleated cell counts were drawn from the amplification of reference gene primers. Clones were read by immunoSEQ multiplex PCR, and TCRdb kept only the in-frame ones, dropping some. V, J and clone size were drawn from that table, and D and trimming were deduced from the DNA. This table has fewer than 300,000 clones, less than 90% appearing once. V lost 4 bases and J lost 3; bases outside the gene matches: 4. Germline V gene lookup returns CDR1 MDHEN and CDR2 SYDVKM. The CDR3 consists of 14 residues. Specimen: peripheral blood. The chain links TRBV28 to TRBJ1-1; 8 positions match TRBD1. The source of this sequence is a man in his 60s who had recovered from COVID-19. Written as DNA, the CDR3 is TGTGCCAGCAGTTCAGGGGGCGTGGACACTGAAGCTTTCTTT. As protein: CASSSGGVDTEAFF.